The text below deals with one T cell receptor beta chain. What this receptor recognizes is not known. The sample holds no much larger clone one base away, and base qualities are not on file. The data derive from a study of T cell responses to AZD1222 COVID-19 vaccine (dated by TCRdb to the early 2020s). Study-wide context: TCR sequencing covered 233 trial participants: around 210 given two doses of AZD1222 and about 26 given two doses of MenACWY control vaccine. Enrollment into the trials was organized by age into subgroups of 18-55, 56-69 and 70-plus years, and those subgroups contained roughly 150, 30 and 60 TCR-sequenced participants, respectively. Broad study findings and their caveats: Reportedly, close to half of the unique spike-specific TCRs recognized epitopes lying outside the regions that are mutated in the B.1.351 and B.1.1.7 variants. The 56-69-year group was small, and its depth increase did not reach significance, likely because of low power. Conclusions about previously exposed vaccinees are limited, since just 6 or 7 AZD1222 recipients were seropositive for SARS-CoV-2 at baseline. Because no day 14 peak-response samples were available, the repertoires could be characterized only after the peak T cell response. Most participants were white British and females outnumbered males, and the authors suggested that clonal diversity may have been underestimated. CD4 TCRs associated with the vaccine covered the entire spike protein, and the dominant responses were in regions 160-218 and 743-854. Spike-specific TCR breadth and depth rose significantly after two AZD1222 doses compared with day 0 and with MenACWY recipients.

The CDR3 regions of human TCRbeta chains were analyzed by immunosequencing. Regarding the original processing steps: Repertoire TCRs were checked for matches against a reference library of SARS-CoV-2-specific TCRs that had been generated using the MIRA antigen-specificity platform. Breadth was defined as the fraction of unique TCRs that were SARS-CoV-2-associated. Depth was defined as the fraction of total T cells that were SARS-CoV-2-associated. Using the MIRA data, each spike-specific TCR was assigned both to the spike region to which the TCR was reactive and to a CD4 or CD8 class. Log10-transformed breadth and depth values were compared by one-way ANOVA with Sidak's multiple comparisons tests. TCRdb stores this immuneACCESS table with in-frame sequences only. Part of the clones is absent; in the studies checked, under half of the shortfall reflects unresolved V genes, and no reason is known for the rest. The V and J calls and the clone size are those of that table, but D and trimming were determined from the DNA. The sample table shows tens of thousands of clones, and 92% are seen once. Around 5.1% of the sample is held by the ten biggest clonotypes.

Explained via the paper, the time point label denotes: about 28 days (+/-7) after the second vaccine dose. AZD1222 recipients with second doses at about 4 weeks or about 12 weeks were pooled, because spike-specific TCR depth and breadth did not differ between schedules. Vaccinee samples came from UK trials COV001 and COV002, including a single-blind randomized controlled phase 2/3 trial of AZD1222 (ChAdOx1 nCoV-19) in healthy adults. Trial participant PBMC samples were collected at day 0 and day 28 after the second dose for TCRbeta chain sequencing. From its cysteine to its phenylalanine, the CDR3 spans 16 amino acids. Only CDR3 DNA remains: 48 bases, in frame from the first base. V gives up 1 base and J gives up 5 bases, and the segment between their germline ends measures 15 bases. According to the germline V gene, CDR1 reads SGHAT and CDR2 reads FQNNGV.

Recombination joined TRBV11-2 with TRBJ1-5; a weak D assignment points to TRBD1 (5 bases agree). The source material was peripheral blood, sampled 28 days after the second AZD1222 dose. The clonotype was recovered from an adult who received the AZD1222 COVID-19 vaccine. The DNA sequence is TGTGCCAGCAGCTTAGGCGCCGCAAGGGGCGATCAGCCCCAGCATTTT. It translates as CASSLGAARGDQPQHF.